The 14 T cell receptor beta chains given below trace back to one sample, sequenced in a study of OX40 agonist ivuxolimab in advanced cancers. TCRdb's copy holds only in-frame clones and misses some; the assay was immunoSEQ multiplex PCR. Here the sample spans approximately 26,000 clones, roughly 80% being singletons. The starting material was CD4+ or CD8+ T cells sorted from blood, obtained in a trial of the OX40 agonist ivuxolimab. The receptors shown here come from an adult with an advanced solid tumor such as melanoma, head and neck, liver or kidney cancer.

The chain is built from TRBV4-2 and TRBJ1-2; 7 positions match TRBD1. With 0 bases clipped from V and 5 bases from J, the junction kept 6 bases outside the gene matches. This CDR3 has 15 residues. In germline, CDR1 is LGHNA, CDR2 YNFKEQ. The CDR3 protein is CASSQEITGAYGYTF. For the CDR3, the DNA is TGTGCCAGCAGCCAAGAAATAACAGGGGCTTATGGCTACACCTTC.

V gene TRBV7-9 combines with J gene TRBJ1-2; no clear D. Between the trimmed V and J ends, which lost 5 bases and 0 bases, there was a span of 10 bases. The CDR3 spans 14 residues. Germline CDR1 is SEHNR and CDR2 is FQNEAQ (reference sequence). This CDR3 is CASSPAPTNYGYTF. The CDR3, as DNA: TGTGCCAGCAGCCCCGCGCCGACTAACTATGGCTACACCTTC.

The rearrangement links TRBV10-3 to TRBJ1-4; D is uncertain. With 6 bases removed from V and 4 bases from J, the gap between germline ends came to 9 bases. CDR3 length: 13 amino acids. Germline V gene sequence: CDR1 ENHRY, CDR2 SYGVKD. The CDR3 is CAISREVNEKLFF. Written as DNA, the CDR3 is TGTGCCATCAGCCGGGAGGTTAATGAAAAACTGTTTTTT.

The CDR3 reads CASSEAGGANEQFF. In DNA form, the CDR3 reads TGTGCCAGCAGTGAAGCGGGGGGGGCGAATGAGCAGTTCTTC. The V call is TRBV25-1, the J call TRBJ2-1; 9 nucleotides match TRBD2. Germline CDR1 MGHDK, CDR2 SYGVNS. CDR3 length: 14 residues. V lost 2 bases, J lost 7 bases, and 3 bases stayed unmatched.

This rearrangement joins TRBV7-6 to TRBJ2-1, with D tentatively TRBD1 or TRBD2 (5 bases each). Germline values: CDR1 SGHVS, CDR2 FNYEAQ. Between the trimmed V and J ends, which lost 10 bases and 4 bases, there was a span of 17 bases. The CDR3 runs 14 residues. Written as DNA, the CDR3 is TGTGCCAAGCCGAGGGGTCCCGTGTACAATGAGCAGTTCTTC. Translation gives CAKPRGPVYNEQFF.

The chain recombines TRBV7-3 with TRBJ1-2; 9 bases map to TRBD1. V lost 6 bases, J lost 8 bases, and 7 bases stayed unmatched. CDR1 and CDR2 (germline): SGHTA, FQGTGA. The CDR3 runs to 13 residues. CDR3 residues: CASSVTGGYGYTF. The CDR3 nucleotides read TGTGCCAGCAGTGTGACAGGGGGTTACGGCTACACCTTC.

V is TRBV4-2 and J is TRBJ1-6, with D perhaps matching TRBD1 (5 bases). V was pared by 0 bases and J by 7 bases, with 13 bases between. The CDR3 length is 16 residues. The germline CDR1 and CDR2 sequences are LGHNA and YNFKEQ. The CDR3 is CASSQEGTGPNSPLHF. The DNA of the CDR3 is TGTGCCAGCAGCCAAGAAGGTACAGGACCAAATTCACCCCTCCACTTT.

The chain couples TRBV25-1 to TRBJ2-7; 9 positions match TRBD1. The CDR3 length is 15 residues. V gave up 5 bases and J gave up 2 bases; unmatched junction bases: 7. Germline CDR1 reads MGHDK; CDR2 reads SYGVNS. The CDR3 DNA is TGTGCCAGCAGTCGGACACAGGGGGCAGCCTACGAGCAGTACTTC. It yields the protein CASSRTQGAAYEQYF.

This clone was detected only a few times. V usage is TRBV28 and J usage is TRBJ2-7; 9 nucleotides match TRBD1. The CDR3 is 14 amino acids. Losses at the gene ends were 6 bases for V and 3 bases for J; bases not matched to a gene: 6. Germline-derived CDR1 and CDR2 are MDHEN and SYDVKM. CDR3 DNA sequence: TGTGCCAGCAGCCTACAGACAGGGGGCTACGAGCAGTACTTC. This encodes CASSLQTGGYEQYF.

The rearrangement links TRBV5-1 to TRBJ2-2; 7 bases fit TRBD1. CDR3 length equals 14 residues. The V gene end was trimmed by 4 bases and the J gene end by 5 bases; junction bases not matched to a gene: 5. Germline assignment: CDR1 SGHRS and CDR2 YFSETQ. CDR3 loop: CASSSSTGTGELFF. The CDR3 nucleotides are TGCGCCAGCAGCAGTTCGACAGGGACCGGGGAGCTGTTTTTT.

This chain connects TRBV9 to TRBJ1-3; possibly TRBD1 for D (6 bases). The CDR3 is 15 amino acids. The germline V gene has CDR1 SGDLS and CDR2 YYNGEE. Trimming stripped 0 bases from V and 6 bases from J, with 13 bases between. CDR3 DNA sequence: TGTGCCAGCAGCGTAGGGGGACACGGGGAAAACACCATATATTTT. Its protein product is CASSVGGHGENTIYF.

DNA for the CDR3: TGTGCAAGTCGCTTAGAATTTCCCACAGGAACCGGGGAGCTGTTTTTT. Translated, it gives CASRLEFPTGTGELFF. J is TRBJ2-2 and V is TRBV12-2; the table assigns TRBD1, which was not confirmed against the DNA. TRBV12-2 is marked as a pseudogene. The CDR3 covers 16 residues.

Only one count was recorded for this clone. The chain uses TRBV7-9 and TRBJ1-2, with 7 bases fitting TRBD1. V lost 5 bases, J lost 4 bases, and 13 bases stayed unmatched. Germline lookup yields CDR1 SEHNR and CDR2 FQNEAQ (reference sequence). CDR3 length: 16 amino acids. CDR3 sequence (DNA): TGTGCCAGCAGCCGACCCGGGGGCAGGGGGACCTATGGCTACACCTTC. This gives the protein CASSRPGGRGTYGYTF.

This clone was seen more than once but under ten times. V and J are TRBV30 and TRBJ1-1; no clear D. V gave up 1 base and J gave up 4 bases, with 10 bases separating them. Looked up from germline, CDR1 is GTSNPN and CDR2 is SVGIG (reference sequence). CDR3 length equals 13 residues. This CDR3 is CAWSEWGGTEAFF. CDR3 bases: TGTGCCTGGAGTGAATGGGGTGGCACTGAAGCTTTCTTT.